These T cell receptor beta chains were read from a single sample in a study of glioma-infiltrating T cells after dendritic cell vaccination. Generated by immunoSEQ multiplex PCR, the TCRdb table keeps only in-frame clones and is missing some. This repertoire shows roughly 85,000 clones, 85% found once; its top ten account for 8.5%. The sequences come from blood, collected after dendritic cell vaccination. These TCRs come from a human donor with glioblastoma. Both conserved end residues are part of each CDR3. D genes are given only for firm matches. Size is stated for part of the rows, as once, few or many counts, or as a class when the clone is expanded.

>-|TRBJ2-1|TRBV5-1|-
TGCGCCAGCAGCTTGGGTGGGACTTACAGCTCCTACAATGAGCAGTTCTTC
CASSLGGTYSSYNEQFF
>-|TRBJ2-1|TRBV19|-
TGTGCCAGTAGTATATGGGCAGTAACCTACAATGAGCAGTTCTTC
CASSIWAVTYNEQFF
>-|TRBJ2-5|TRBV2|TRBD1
TGTGCCAGCTCCGGGACAGGGGGCCAAGAGACCCAGTACTTC
CASSGTGGQETQYF
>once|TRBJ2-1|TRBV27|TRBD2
TGTGCCAGCAGTTCCTCACCTAGCGGTGAGCAGTTCTTC
CASSSSPSGEQFF
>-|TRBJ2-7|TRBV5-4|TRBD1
TGTGCCAGCAGCCCAGGGGGCGAGCAGTACTTC
CASSPGGEQYF
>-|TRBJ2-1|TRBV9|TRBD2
TGTGCCAGCAGCGTAGTGTCCGGGACTAGCGGATCATACAATGAGCAGTTCTTC
CASSVVSGTSGSYNEQFF
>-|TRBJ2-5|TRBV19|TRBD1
TGTGCCAGTAGTTCGACAGGGCAAGAGACCCAGTACTTC
CASSSTGQETQYF
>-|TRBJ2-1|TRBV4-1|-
TGCGCCAGCAGCGACAGGATCTCCTACAATGAGCAGTTCTTC
CASSDRISYNEQFF
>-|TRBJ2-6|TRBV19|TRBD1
TGTGCCACTTCCGGGACAGGGGTAGCGGGAGGGGCCAACGTCCTGACTTTC
CATSGTGVAGGANVLTF
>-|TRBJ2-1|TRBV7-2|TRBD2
TGTGCCAGCAGCTTAGTCTCTAGCGGTAGCTCCTACAATGAGCAGTTCTTC
CASSLVSSGSSYNEQFF
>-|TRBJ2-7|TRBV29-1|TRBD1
TGCAGCGTTGAGGGGACAGCGCACGAGCAGTACTTC
CSVEGTAHEQYF
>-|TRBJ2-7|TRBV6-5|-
TGTGCCAGCAGCTATAACGTCGGGGAGCAGTACTTC
CASSYNVGEQYF
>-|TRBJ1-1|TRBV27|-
TGTGCCAGCAGTTTAGCGGGAGGTGGGAATAAAGCTTTCTTT
CASSLAGGGNKAFF
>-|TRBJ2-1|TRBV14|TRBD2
TGTGCCAGCAGCCAAGCTGCGGCGGGAGCGGGCAACAATGAGCAGTTCTTC
CASSQAAAGAGNNEQFF
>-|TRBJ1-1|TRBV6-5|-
TGTGCCAGCAGTTACTCGAGTTCGGGGAACACTGAAGCTTTCTTT
CASSYSSSGNTEAFF
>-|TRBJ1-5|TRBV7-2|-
TGTGCCAGCAGCCGGGAACAGGGAAAGAATCAGCCCCAGCATTTT
CASSREQGKNQPQHF
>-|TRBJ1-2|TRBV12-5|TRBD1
TGTGCTAGTGGCCGTCCCGGGACAGGGGGCGGTGGCTACACCTTC
CASGRPGTGGGGYTF
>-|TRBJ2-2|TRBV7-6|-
TGTGCCAGCAGCTTAATGGTCTCTAAGAACGGGGAGCTGTTTTTT
CASSLMVSKNGELFF
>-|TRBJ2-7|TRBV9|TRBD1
TGTGCCAGCAGCTGGCAGGGGGCTGGAGAGCAGTACTTC
CASSWQGAGEQYF
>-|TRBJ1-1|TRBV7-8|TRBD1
TGTGCCAGCAGCTTAGCGGGGACAGGGGATAAGGCCACTGAAGCTTTCTTT
CASSLAGTGDKATEAFF
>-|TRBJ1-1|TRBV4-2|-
TGTGCCAGCAGCCAAGAGGACGGGGAAAGTTCCGAAGCTTTCTTT
CASSQEDGESSEAFF
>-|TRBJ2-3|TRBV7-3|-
TGTGCCAGCAGCCCCTCTTCAGGGGGAGGAAGGGCAGATACGCAGTATTTT
CASSPSSGGGRADTQYF
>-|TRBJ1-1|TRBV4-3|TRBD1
TGCGCCAGCAGCCAAGATAGGGGGACAGGGTATGAAGCTTTCTTT
CASSQDRGTGYEAFF
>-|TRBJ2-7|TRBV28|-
TGTGCCAGCAGATCCCCAGGCTACGAGCAGTACTTC
CASRSPGYEQYF
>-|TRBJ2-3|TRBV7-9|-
TGTGCCAGCAGCTCCCTCGGACAGACAGATACGCAGTATTTT
CASSSLGQTDTQYF
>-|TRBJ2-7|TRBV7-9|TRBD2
TGTGCCAGCAGCTCCACTAGCGGAAATCATTACGAGCAGTACTTC
CASSSTSGNHYEQYF
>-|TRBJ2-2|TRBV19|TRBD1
TGTGCCAGTAACCCCTGGGGACAGGGGAACACCGGGGAGCTGTTTTTT
CASNPWGQGNTGELFF
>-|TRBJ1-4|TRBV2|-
TGTGCCAGCAGTGGGGCCGACAGTCCAACTAATGAAAAACTGTTTTTT
CASSGADSPTNEKLFF
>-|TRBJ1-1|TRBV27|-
TGTGCCAGCAGTAGGGGTGACACCCGCCCGACTGAAGCTTTCTTT
CASSRGDTRPTEAFF
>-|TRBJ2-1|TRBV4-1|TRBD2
TGCGCCAGCAGCCAAGATAGATCTAGCGGGAGGGCCGGGGGCAATGAGCAGTTCTTC
CASSQDRSSGRAGGNEQFF
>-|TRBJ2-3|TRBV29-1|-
TGCAGCGTTGTTCCCGCAGATACGCAGTATTTT
CSVVPADTQYF
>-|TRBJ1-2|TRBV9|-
TGTGCCAGCAGCGCACACCCCGGGGATATCGGGCCCTATGGCTACACCTTC
CASSAHPGDIGPYGYTF
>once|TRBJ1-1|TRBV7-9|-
TGTGCCAGTCCCGACGGGGAAATTAACACTGAAGCTTTCTTT
CASPDGEINTEAFF
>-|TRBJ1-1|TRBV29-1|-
TGCAGCGTTGAAAAGAGAGTCGCGAACACTGAAGCTTTCTTT
CSVEKRVANTEAFF
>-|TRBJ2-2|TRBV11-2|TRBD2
TGTGCCAGCAGACTACTAGCGGGAGGGCGTTTCGGAAACACCGGGGAGCTGTTTTTT
CASRLLAGGRFGNTGELFF
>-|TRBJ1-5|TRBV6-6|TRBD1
TGTGCCAGCAGTGGGCCGGGACAGAATCAGCCCCAGCATTTT
CASSGPGQNQPQHF
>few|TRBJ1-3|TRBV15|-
TGTGCCACCAGCAGGCCGGGAGGGGGAAACACCATATATTTT
CATSRPGGGNTIYF
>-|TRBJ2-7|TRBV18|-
TGTGCCAGCTCACCCTCCCAGGGCAGTTGGTACGAGCAGTACTTC
CASSPSQGSWYEQYF
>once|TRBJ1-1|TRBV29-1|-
TGCAGCGTGGACCGCAGGGCGCTGGGCACTGAAGCTTTCTTT
CSVDRRALGTEAFF
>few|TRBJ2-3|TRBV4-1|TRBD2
TGCGCCAGCAGACTAGGGCGGGGGGGCCCAGATACGCAGTATTTT
CASRLGRGGPDTQYF
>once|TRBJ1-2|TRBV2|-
TGTGCCAGCAGTGAGACAGGTCGTCCGTCCTATGGCTACACCTTC
CASSETGRPSYGYTF
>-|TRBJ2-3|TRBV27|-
TGTGCCAGCAGTTTAAGGGGTGGGGATACGCAGTATTTT
CASSLRGGDTQYF
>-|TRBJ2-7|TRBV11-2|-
TGTGCCAGCTGTTTCGGGATAGGTTCCTACGAGCAGTACTTC
CASCFGIGSYEQYF
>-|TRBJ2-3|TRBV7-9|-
TGTGCCAGCAGCTTAGGGGAACGCGGGTCGGGCACAGATACGCAGTATTTT
CASSLGERGSGTDTQYF
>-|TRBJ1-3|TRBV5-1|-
TGCGCCAGCAGCTCTGGACAGCCCGGAGACACCATATATTTT
CASSSGQPGDTIYF
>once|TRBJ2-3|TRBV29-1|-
TGCAGCGTCGAGAACACAGATACGCAGTATTTT
CSVENTDTQYF
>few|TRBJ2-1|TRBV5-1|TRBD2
TGCGCCAGCCGGGACTATGTGGGACCCGGTGAGCAGTTCTTC
CASRDYVGPGEQFF